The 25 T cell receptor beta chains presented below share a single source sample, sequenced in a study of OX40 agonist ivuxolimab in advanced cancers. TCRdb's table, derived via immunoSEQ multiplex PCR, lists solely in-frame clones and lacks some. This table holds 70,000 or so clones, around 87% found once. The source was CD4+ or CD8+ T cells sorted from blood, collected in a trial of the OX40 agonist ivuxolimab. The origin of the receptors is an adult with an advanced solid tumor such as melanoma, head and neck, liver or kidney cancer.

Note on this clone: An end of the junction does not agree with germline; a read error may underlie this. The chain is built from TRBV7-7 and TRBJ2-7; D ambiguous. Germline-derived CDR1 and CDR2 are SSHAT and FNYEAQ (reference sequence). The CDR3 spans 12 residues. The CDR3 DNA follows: TGTGCTAGCAGCCCCCTCTCGGACGAGCAGTACTTC. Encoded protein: CASSPLSDEQYF. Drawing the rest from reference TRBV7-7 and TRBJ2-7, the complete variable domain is GAGVSQSPRYKVTKRGQDVTLRCDPISSHATLYWYQQALGQGPEFLTYFNYEAQPDKSGLPSDRFSAERPEGSISTLTIQRTEQRDSAMYRCASSPLSDEQYFGPGTRLTVT.

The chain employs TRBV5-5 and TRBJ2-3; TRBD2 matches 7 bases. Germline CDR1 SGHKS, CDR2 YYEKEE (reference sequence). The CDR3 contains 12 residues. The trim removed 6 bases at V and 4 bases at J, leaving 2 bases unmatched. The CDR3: CASKGRADTQYF. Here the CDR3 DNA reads TGTGCCAGCAAGGGGAGGGCAGATACGCAGTATTTT. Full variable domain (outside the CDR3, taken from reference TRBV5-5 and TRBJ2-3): DAGVTQSPTHLIKTRGQQVTLRCSPISGHKSVSWYQQVLGQGPQFIFQYYEKEERGRGNFPDRFSARQFPNYSSELNVNALLLGDSALYLCASKGRADTQYFGPGTRLTVL.

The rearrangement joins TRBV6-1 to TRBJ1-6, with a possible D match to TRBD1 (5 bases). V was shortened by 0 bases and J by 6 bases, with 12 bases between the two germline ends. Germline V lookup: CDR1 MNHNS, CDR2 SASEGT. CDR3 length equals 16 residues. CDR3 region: CASSEALVTANSPLHF. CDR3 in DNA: TGTGCCAGCAGTGAAGCGCTTGTGACAGCTAATTCACCCCTCCACTTT.

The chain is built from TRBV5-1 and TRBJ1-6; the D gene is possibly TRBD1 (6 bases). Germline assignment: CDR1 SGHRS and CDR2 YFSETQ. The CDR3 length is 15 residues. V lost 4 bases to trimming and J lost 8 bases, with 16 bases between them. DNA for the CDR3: TGCGCCAGCAGCAAGGGAGGCAGGGGTGATTCACCCCTCCACTTT. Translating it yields CASSKGGRGDSPLHF.

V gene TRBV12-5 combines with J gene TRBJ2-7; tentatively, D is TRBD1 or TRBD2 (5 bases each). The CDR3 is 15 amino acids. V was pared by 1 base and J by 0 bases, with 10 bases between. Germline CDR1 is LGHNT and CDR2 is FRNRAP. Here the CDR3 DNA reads TGTGCTAGTGGTTTGGGGGGGACGGTCTCCTACGAGCAGTACTTC. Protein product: CASGLGGTVSYEQYF.

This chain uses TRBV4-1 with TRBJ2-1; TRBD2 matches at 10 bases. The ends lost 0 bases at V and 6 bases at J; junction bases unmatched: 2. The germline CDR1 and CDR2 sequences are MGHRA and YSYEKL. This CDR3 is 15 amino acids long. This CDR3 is CASSQDRLAGNEQFF. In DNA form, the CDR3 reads TGCGCCAGCAGCCAAGATCGACTAGCGGGCAATGAGCAGTTCTTC.

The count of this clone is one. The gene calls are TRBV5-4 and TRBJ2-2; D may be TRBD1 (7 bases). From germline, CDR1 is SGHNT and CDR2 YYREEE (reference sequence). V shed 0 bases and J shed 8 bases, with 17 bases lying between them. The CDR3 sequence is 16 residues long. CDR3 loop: CASSLGLATGSGELFF. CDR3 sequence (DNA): TGTGCCAGCAGCTTGGGGCTAGCGACAGGGTCAGGGGAGCTGTTTTTT.

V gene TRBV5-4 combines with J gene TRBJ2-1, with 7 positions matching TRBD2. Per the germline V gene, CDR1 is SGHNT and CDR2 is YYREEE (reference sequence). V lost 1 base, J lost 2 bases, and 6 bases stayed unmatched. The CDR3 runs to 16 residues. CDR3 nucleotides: TGTGCCAGCAGCTTGCGGCTAGCGGTCACCTACAATGAGCAGTTCTTC. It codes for CASSLRLAVTYNEQFF.

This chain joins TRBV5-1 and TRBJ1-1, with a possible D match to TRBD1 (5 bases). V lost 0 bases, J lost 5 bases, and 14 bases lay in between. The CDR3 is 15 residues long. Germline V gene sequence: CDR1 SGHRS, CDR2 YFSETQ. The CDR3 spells CASSLEGEGRTEAFF. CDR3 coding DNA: TGCGCCAGCAGCTTGGAGGGAGAGGGGAGGACTGAAGCTTTCTTT.

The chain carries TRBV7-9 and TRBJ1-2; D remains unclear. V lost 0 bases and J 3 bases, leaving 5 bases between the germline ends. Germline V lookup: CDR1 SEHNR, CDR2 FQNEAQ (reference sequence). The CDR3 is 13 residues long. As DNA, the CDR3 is TGTGCCAGCAGCTTAGCGGAGGACTATGGCTACACCTTC. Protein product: CASSLAEDYGYTF.

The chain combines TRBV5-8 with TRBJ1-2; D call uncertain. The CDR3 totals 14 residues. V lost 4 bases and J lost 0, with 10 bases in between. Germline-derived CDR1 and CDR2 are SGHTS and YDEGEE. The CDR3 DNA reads TGTGCCAGCAGCGTGCAGGCAGCTAACTATGGCTACACCTTC. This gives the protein CASSVQAANYGYTF.

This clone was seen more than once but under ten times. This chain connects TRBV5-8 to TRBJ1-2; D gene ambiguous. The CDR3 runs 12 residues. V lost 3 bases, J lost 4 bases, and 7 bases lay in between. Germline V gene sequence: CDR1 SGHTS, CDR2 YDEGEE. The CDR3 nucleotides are TGTGCCAGCAGCTCGCGACTCTATGGCTACACCTTC. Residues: CASSSRLYGYTF.

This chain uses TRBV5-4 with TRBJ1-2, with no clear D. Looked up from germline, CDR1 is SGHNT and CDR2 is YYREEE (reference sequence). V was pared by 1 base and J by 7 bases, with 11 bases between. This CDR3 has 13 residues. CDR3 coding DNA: TGTGCCAGCAGCTTGCGTCAGATCGTTGGCTACACCTTC. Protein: CASSLRQIVGYTF.

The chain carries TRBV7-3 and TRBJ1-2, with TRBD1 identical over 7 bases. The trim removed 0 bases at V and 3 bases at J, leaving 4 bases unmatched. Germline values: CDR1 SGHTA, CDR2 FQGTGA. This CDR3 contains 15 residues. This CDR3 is CASSLTGTGDYGYTF. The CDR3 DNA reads TGTGCCAGCAGCTTAACGGGAACAGGGGACTATGGCTACACCTTC.

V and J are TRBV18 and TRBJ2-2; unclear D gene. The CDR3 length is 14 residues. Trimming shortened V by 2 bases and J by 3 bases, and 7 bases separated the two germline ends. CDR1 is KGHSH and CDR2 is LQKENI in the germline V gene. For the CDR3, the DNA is TGTGCCAGCTCACCAGCGGCTTACACCGGGGAGCTGTTTTTT. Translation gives CASSPAAYTGELFF.

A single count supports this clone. CDR3 amino acids: CASSLAPGEWVTDTQYF. The CDR3 nucleotides are TGTGCCAGCAGCTTGGCTCCAGGGGAGTGGGTCACAGATACGCAGTATTTT. V is TRBV5-4 and J is TRBJ2-3; perhaps TRBD1 as D (6 bases). Germline CDR1 reads SGHNT; CDR2 reads YYREEE (reference sequence). The V and J ends lost 0 bases and 2 bases respectively, with 16 bases between them. The CDR3 is made up of 17 amino acids.

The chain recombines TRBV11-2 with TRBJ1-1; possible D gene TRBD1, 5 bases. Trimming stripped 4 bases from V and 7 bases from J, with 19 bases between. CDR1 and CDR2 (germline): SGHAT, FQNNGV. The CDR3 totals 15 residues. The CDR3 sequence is CASSYSLQGDREAFF. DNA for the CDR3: TGTGCCAGCAGCTACTCGTTGCAGGGAGACCGTGAAGCTTTCTTT.

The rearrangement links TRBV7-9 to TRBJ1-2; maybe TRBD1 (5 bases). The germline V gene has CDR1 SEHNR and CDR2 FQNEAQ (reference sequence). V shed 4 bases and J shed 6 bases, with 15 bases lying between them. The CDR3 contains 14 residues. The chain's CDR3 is CASSSTGTRDGYTF. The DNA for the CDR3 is TGTGCCAGCAGCTCGACCGGGACTAGGGATGGCTACACCTTC.

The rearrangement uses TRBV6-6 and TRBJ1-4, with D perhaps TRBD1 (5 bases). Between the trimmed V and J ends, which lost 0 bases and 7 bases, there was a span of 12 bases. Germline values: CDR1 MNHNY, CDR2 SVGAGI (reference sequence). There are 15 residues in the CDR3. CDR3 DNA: TGTGCCAGCAGTTACTCGGCAGGGTCCTCTGAAAAACTGTTTTTT. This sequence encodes CASSYSAGSSEKLFF.

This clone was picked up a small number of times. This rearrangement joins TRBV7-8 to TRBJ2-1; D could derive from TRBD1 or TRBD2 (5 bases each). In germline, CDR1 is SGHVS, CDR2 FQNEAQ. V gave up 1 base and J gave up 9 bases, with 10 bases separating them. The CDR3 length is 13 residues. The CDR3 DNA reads TGTGCCAGCAGCTTAGAATTTGGGGGTGAGCAGTTCTTC. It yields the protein CASSLEFGGEQFF.

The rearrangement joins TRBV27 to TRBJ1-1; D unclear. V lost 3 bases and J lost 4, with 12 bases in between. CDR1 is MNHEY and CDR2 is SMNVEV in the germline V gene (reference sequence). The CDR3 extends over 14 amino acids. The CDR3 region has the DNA TGTGCCAGCAGTTTCCGGACTGGGAGCACTGAAGCTTTCTTT. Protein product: CASSFRTGSTEAFF.

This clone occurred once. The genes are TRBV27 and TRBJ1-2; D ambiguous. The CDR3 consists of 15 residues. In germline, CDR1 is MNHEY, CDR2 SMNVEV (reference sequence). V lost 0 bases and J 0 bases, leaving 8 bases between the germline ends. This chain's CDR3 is CASSLSTRTNYGYTF. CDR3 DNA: TGTGCCAGCAGTTTATCGACCAGGACTAACTATGGCTACACCTTC.

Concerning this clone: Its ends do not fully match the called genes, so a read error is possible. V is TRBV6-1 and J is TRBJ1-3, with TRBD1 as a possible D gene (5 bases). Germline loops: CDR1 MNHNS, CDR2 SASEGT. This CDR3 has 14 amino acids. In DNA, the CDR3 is TGTGCCAGCAGTGCGAAGGGGTTTGGAAGCACCATATATTTT. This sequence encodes CASSAKGFGSTIYF.

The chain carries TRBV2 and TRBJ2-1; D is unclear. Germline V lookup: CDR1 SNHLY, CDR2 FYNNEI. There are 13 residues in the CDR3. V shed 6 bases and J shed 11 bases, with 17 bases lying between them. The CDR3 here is CASSPEGERKQFF. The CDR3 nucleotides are TGTGCCAGCAGCCCCGAAGGAGAGAGAAAGCAGTTCTTC.

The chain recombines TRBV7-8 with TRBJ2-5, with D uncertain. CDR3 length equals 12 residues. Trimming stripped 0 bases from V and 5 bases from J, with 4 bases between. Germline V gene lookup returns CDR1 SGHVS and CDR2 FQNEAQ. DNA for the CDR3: TGTGCCAGCAGCTTAGCTTTCGAGACCCAGTACTTC. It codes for CASSLAFETQYF.